These T cell receptor beta chains were read from a single sample in a study of T cell repertoires in cytomegalovirus infection. TCRdb itself ran the reads through MiXCR, one entry per CDR3 protein. The table lists a few hundred thousand distinct CDR3 sequences, more than 15% of them singletons. The specimen sequenced was CD8+ T cells from PBMCs. The receptors come from a human donor in good health (CMV status not recorded). Some clones in this sample may be carry-over from other donors' samples. Each CDR3 is given with its conserved first and last residue. The order of the fields is CDR3 DNA, CDR3 protein, CDR3 length, D gene, clone size, V gene, J gene. The D gene is left open where the match is weak. Size is omitted from some rows. Given values are once, few, many or a class for expanded clones.

CDR3nt: TGTGCCAGCAGTTGGGGTCGGTTCAATTCACCCCTCCACTTT; CDR3aa: CASSWGRFNSPLHF; len: 14; d_gene: NA; abundance: NA; v_gene: TRBV6-2/TRBV6-3; j_gene: TRBJ1-6
CDR3nt: TGTGCCAGCCTCTGGGAGGGCGAAGAGACCCAGTACTTC; CDR3aa: CASLWEGEETQYF; len: 13; d_gene: TRBD2; abundance: many; v_gene: TRBV7-9; j_gene: TRBJ2-5
CDR3nt: TGTGCCAGCAGCCAAGGCCCCGGGAACACTGAAGCTTTCTTT; CDR3aa: CASSQGPGNTEAFF; len: 14; d_gene: NA; abundance: NA; v_gene: TRBV14; j_gene: TRBJ1-1
CDR3nt: TGTGCCAGCAGCCTAGGACTAGCGACCCTCGAGCAGTACTTC; CDR3aa: CASSLGLATLEQYF; len: 14; d_gene: TRBD2; abundance: NA; v_gene: TRBV5-5; j_gene: TRBJ2-7
CDR3nt: TGTGCCAGCAGCGTAGTGGGGGGAACCACAGATACGCAGTATTTT; CDR3aa: CASSVVGGTTDTQYF; len: 15; d_gene: NA; abundance: few; v_gene: TRBV9; j_gene: TRBJ2-3
CDR3nt: TGTGCCAGCGGGTGGGGACAGGGCGATCAGGCTTTCTTT; CDR3aa: CASGWGQGDQAFF; len: 13; d_gene: TRBD1; abundance: NA; v_gene: TRBV28; j_gene: TRBJ1-1
CDR3nt: TGTGCCAGCAGCCAAGAAGGACGAGGCGCGGGACTAGCATATGAGCAGTTCTTC; CDR3aa: CASSQEGRGAGLAYEQFF; len: 18; d_gene: TRBD2; abundance: NA; v_gene: TRBV4-2; j_gene: TRBJ2-1
CDR3nt: TGTGCCAGTAACATCCCCGAGGAGGGATCTGAAGCTTTCTTT; CDR3aa: CASNIPEEGSEAFF; len: 14; d_gene: NA; abundance: NA; v_gene: TRBV19; j_gene: TRBJ1-1
CDR3nt: TGTGCTAGTGGTTTCCCACAAGGTAGCAATCAGCCCCAGCATTTT; CDR3aa: CASGFPQGSNQPQHF; len: 15; d_gene: NA; abundance: many; v_gene: TRBV12-5; j_gene: TRBJ1-5
CDR3nt: TGTGCTAGTGGTTTCTCGACAAAGGGGGACACTGAAGCTTTCTTT; CDR3aa: CASGFSTKGDTEAFF; len: 15; d_gene: NA; abundance: many; v_gene: TRBV12-5; j_gene: TRBJ1-1
CDR3nt: TGTGCCAGCAGGACAGGGAGGGAGCAGTACTTC; CDR3aa: CASRTGREQYF; len: 11; d_gene: NA; abundance: few; v_gene: TRBV27; j_gene: TRBJ2-7
CDR3nt: TGTGCCAGCAGCCCCCGAGCGGGGGGAAACACCGGGGAGCTGTTTTTT; CDR3aa: CASSPRAGGNTGELFF; len: 16; d_gene: TRBD2; abundance: NA; v_gene: TRBV28; j_gene: TRBJ2-2
CDR3nt: TGTGCCAGCAGTGAAGGGCAGGAGAACACTGAAGCTTTCTTT; CDR3aa: CASSEGQENTEAFF; len: 14; d_gene: NA; abundance: NA; v_gene: TRBV2; j_gene: TRBJ1-1
CDR3nt: TGTGCCAGCAGGGCTACCGGACAGGGGGCAGGCGAAGAGACCCAGTACTTC; CDR3aa: CASRATGQGAGEETQYF; len: 17; d_gene: TRBD1; abundance: NA; v_gene: TRBV12-3/TRBV12-4; j_gene: TRBJ2-5
CDR3nt: TGTGCCAGCACCGGGGACAGTCAGTTCTATGGCTACACCTTC; CDR3aa: CASTGDSQFYGYTF; len: 14; d_gene: TRBD1; abundance: NA; v_gene: TRBV2; j_gene: TRBJ1-2
CDR3nt: TGTGCCAGCACCACAGGTCGGCAGTTCTTC; CDR3aa: CASTTGRQFF; len: 10; d_gene: NA; abundance: NA; v_gene: TRBV2; j_gene: TRBJ2-1
CDR3nt: TGTGCCAGCAGCAGAAGCAGGGGCACAGATACGCAGTATTTT; CDR3aa: CASSRSRGTDTQYF; len: 14; d_gene: NA; abundance: NA; v_gene: TRBV7-6; j_gene: TRBJ2-3
CDR3nt: TGTGCCAGCAGCCCTCGGGCAGGGCAGGTTGGGTGGAACTATGGCTACACCTTC; CDR3aa: CASSPRAGQVGWNYGYTF; len: 18; d_gene: NA; abundance: many; v_gene: TRBV7-6; j_gene: TRBJ1-2
CDR3nt: TGTGCCAGCAGCCGGACAGGGGGGCATGGCACAGATACGCAGTATTTT; CDR3aa: CASSRTGGHGTDTQYF; len: 16; d_gene: TRBD1; abundance: many; v_gene: TRBV7-6; j_gene: TRBJ2-3
CDR3nt: TGTGCCAGCAGTTTGAATGCCGGCACGCCCTACGAGCAGTACTTC; CDR3aa: CASSLNAGTPYEQYF; len: 15; d_gene: NA; abundance: NA; v_gene: TRBV28; j_gene: TRBJ2-7
CDR3nt: TGTGCCAGCATCCCTACAGGAACTTACACAGATACGCAGTATTTT; CDR3aa: CASIPTGTYTDTQYF; len: 15; d_gene: NA; abundance: few; v_gene: TRBV5-6; j_gene: TRBJ2-3
CDR3nt: TGTGCCAGCAGTTTAGCGACCCCCCCGGGGGGCAACGAGCAGTACTTC; CDR3aa: CASSLATPPGGNEQYF; len: 16; d_gene: NA; abundance: few; v_gene: TRBV27; j_gene: TRBJ2-7
CDR3nt: TGTGCCAGCAGTGCCCGGACCGCCGAGCAGTTCTTC; CDR3aa: CASSARTAEQFF; len: 12; d_gene: NA; abundance: many; v_gene: TRBV27; j_gene: TRBJ2-1